These T cell receptor beta chains were read from a single sample in a study of untreated major depressive disorder. Produced via immunoSEQ multiplex PCR; TCRdb's table is partial and in-frame only. The sample contains 10,000 to 15,000 clones, 90% to 95% of which appear only once. The sequenced sample was CD4+ T cells from PBMCs. The receptors derive from a woman aged 25 to 39 with major depressive disorder. CDR3s include the opening cysteine and the closing phenylalanine or tryptophan. D genes are given only for firm matches. Only part of the rows carry a size: once, few, many, or a class if the clone is expanded.

J | V | size | D | CDR3 | DNA
TRBJ1-2 | TRBV7-9 | NA | NA | CASSLGVYGYTF | TGTGCCAGCAGCCTGGGGGTTTACGGCTACACCTTC
TRBJ2-7 | TRBV5-1 | NA | NA | CASSDVPGGGEQYF | TGCGCCAGCAGCGATGTCCCCGGGGGTGGGGAGCAGTACTTC
TRBJ2-1 | TRBV25-1 | NA | NA | CASSSVADNEQFF | TGTGCCAGCAGTTCCGTGGCCGACAATGAGCAGTTCTTC
TRBJ1-1 | TRBV6-5 | NA | NA | CASSYSSGVGTEAFF | TGTGCCAGCAGTTACTCCTCAGGGGTCGGCACTGAAGCTTTCTTT
TRBJ2-3 | TRBV6-1 | NA | TRBD1 | CASSEHSDRNTDTQYF | TGTGCCAGCAGTGAACACTCGGACAGGAACACAGATACGCAGTATTTT
TRBJ2-7 | TRBV21-1 | NA | NA | CASSKNPSGSYEQYF | TGTGCCAGCAGCAAAAATCCTAGCGGGAGCTACGAGCAGTACTTC
TRBJ2-7 | TRBV27 | NA | TRBD2 | CASSDRSSGSSILPYEQYF | TGTGCCAGCAGTGACAGGTCTAGCGGGAGTTCGATATTACCCTACGAGCAGTACTTC
TRBJ2-5 | TRBV30 | NA | TRBD1 | CAWSRTEGAKYF | TGTGCCTGGAGTCGAACCGAGGGGGCGAAGTACTTC
TRBJ2-1 | TRBV5-1 | once | NA | CASSLEGDVLYNEQFF | TGCGCCAGCAGCTTGGAGGGGGATGTCCTCTACAATGAGCAGTTCTTC
TRBJ2-2 | TRBV7-8 | NA | TRBD1 | CASSFRDRVDTGELFF | TGTGCCAGCAGCTTCCGGGACAGGGTCGACACCGGGGAGCTGTTTTTT